The subject of this entry is one T cell receptor (beta chain). No antigen is known for it. This specimen comes from a study of lymphopenia after photon versus proton radiotherapy. TCRdb keeps only in-frame clones here, not all; method: immunoSEQ multiplex PCR. The data contain about 30,000 clones, approximately 93% of them seen just once; the ten biggest clones take up around 0.7%. Points from the study as a whole: Proton therapy kept repertoires fairly stable, unlike photons, which gained effector/memory cells. In patients who died, overall survival fell as post-nadir TCR diversity dropped more.

V lost 4 bases to trimming and J lost 7 bases; unmatched junction nucleotides: 6. Germline values: CDR1 MNHEY, CDR2 SMNVEV (reference sequence). CDR3 length: 13 amino acids. This material consisted of peripheral blood, taken from a patient treated with photon-based radiotherapy. The TCR comes from a woman between 50 and 59 years old with cholangiocarcinoma. The chain has TRBV27 and TRBJ1-1, with 7 nucleotides matching TRBD1. DNA of the CDR3: TGTGCCAGCAGTTATAATTACAGGGGTGAAGCTTTCTTT. This translates into CASSYNYRGEAFF.